The 28 T cell receptor beta chains below all came from one sample that was sequenced in a study of blood T cell repertoires in COVID-19. Assay: immunoSEQ multiplex PCR; the TCRdb copy retains only in-frame clones and omits some. The sample gives fewer than 200,000 clones, more than 80% of which show up once; roughly 8% is in the top ten. Material for sequencing was peripheral blood. The source of these receptors is an older woman with acute or convalescent COVID-19.

The CDR3 sequence: CASSSDFATNEKLFF. CDR3 sequence (DNA): TGTGCCAGCAGCTCGGACTTTGCAACTAATGAAAAACTGTTTTTT. The chain recombines TRBV4-2 with TRBJ1-4; unclear D gene. In germline, CDR1 is LGHNA, CDR2 YNFKEQ. Trimming took 5 bases from V and 0 from J, leaving 10 bases between them. This CDR3 is 15 amino acids long.

V is TRBV3-1 (or the pseudogene TRBV3-2) and J is TRBJ1-1, with TRBD1 identical over 10 bases. CDR1 and CDR2 from the germline V gene are LGHDT and YNNKEL (reference sequence). The CDR3 extends over 14 amino acids. V shed 4 bases and J 12 bases; nucleotides not matched to a gene: 11. The chain's CDR3 is CASSPAGQGSGTFF. CDR3 nucleotides: TGTGCCAGCAGCCCTGCGGGACAGGGGAGCGGTACTTTCTTT.

The rearrangement links TRBV19 to TRBJ2-3, with a possible D match to TRBD2 (5 bases). V was pared by 5 bases and J by 4 bases, with 16 bases between. The V gene's germline CDR1 is LNHDA and CDR2 SQIVND (reference sequence). The CDR3 spans 15 residues. The CDR3: CASSARLNLADTQYF. CDR3 sequence (DNA): TGTGCCAGTAGTGCACGACTAAATCTGGCAGATACGCAGTATTTT.

V is TRBV21-1 and J is TRBJ1-1; TRBD1 is the table's D call and was not checked against the DNA. TRBV21-1 is shown as a pseudogene. The CDR3 is 17 residues long. The DNA of the CDR3 is TGTGCCAGCGGTTTAGGCAGGGGGGTGAGTTGGATCACTGAAGCTTTCTTT. It encodes CASGLGRGVSWITEAFF.

The chain is built from TRBV2 and TRBJ2-1, with 7 bases identical to TRBD2. Germline lookup yields CDR1 SNHLY and CDR2 FYNNEI. The ends lost 4 bases at V and 5 bases at J; junction bases unmatched: 5. The CDR3 is made up of 14 amino acids. CDR3 amino acids: CASSVSGTHNEQFF. The CDR3 bases are TGTGCCAGCAGTGTCAGCGGGACCCACAATGAGCAGTTCTTC.

This chain joins TRBV19 and TRBJ2-7; 9 bases fit TRBD1. The length of the CDR3 is 16 residues. V shed 5 bases and J 7 bases; nucleotides not matched to a gene: 15. CDR1 and CDR2 from the germline V gene are LNHDA and SQIVND (reference sequence). The CDR3: CASSPLRGQGIQEQYF. Here the CDR3 DNA reads TGTGCCAGTAGTCCCCTTAGGGGACAGGGCATCCAAGAGCAGTACTTC.

This chain joins TRBV7-2 and TRBJ1-3; D might be TRBD1 (5 bases). V dropped 3 bases and J dropped 4 bases, with 10 bases sitting between them. In germline, CDR1 is SGHTA, CDR2 FQGNSA. The CDR3 sequence is 14 residues long. DNA for the CDR3: TGTGCCAGCAGCTTTCAGGGTTACGGAAACACCATATATTTT. Translation gives CASSFQGYGNTIYF.

V usage is TRBV12-5 and J usage is TRBJ2-2; 9 positions match TRBD2. V gave up 3 bases and J gave up 3 bases; unmatched junction bases: 5. Germline loops: CDR1 LGHNT, CDR2 FRNRAP. The CDR3 extends over 16 amino acids. The CDR3 spells CASGFRAGGHTGELFF. Here the CDR3 DNA reads TGTGCTAGTGGTTTTAGAGCGGGAGGACACACCGGGGAGCTGTTTTTT.

The V gene is TRBV29-1, the J gene TRBJ2-2; 13 bases match TRBD2. The junction had 4 bases not matched to a gene; V was cut back by 6 bases and J by 0 bases. Germline V gene data show CDR1 as SQVTM and CDR2 as ANQGSEA. This CDR3 is built from 16 residues. The CDR3 DNA reads TGCAGCGTAGCCGGGACTAGCGGGGCGAACACCGGGGAGCTGTTTTTT. It encodes CSVAGTSGANTGELFF.

This chain links TRBV14 with TRBJ1-2; D gene ambiguous. The V and J ends lost 0 bases and 2 bases respectively, with 7 bases between them. This CDR3 region has 14 residues. Germline CDR1 is SGHDN and CDR2 is FVKESK. The CDR3, as DNA: TGTGCCAGCAGCCAAGATCGAGGGAACTATGGCTACACCTTC. It yields the protein CASSQDRGNYGYTF.

The chain carries TRBV14 and TRBJ1-1; tentatively, D is TRBD1 (5 bases). Germline CDR1 SGHDN, CDR2 FVKESK. The CDR3 runs to 16 residues. Between the trimmed V and J ends, which lost 4 bases and 1 base, there was a span of 16 bases. CDR3 nucleotides: TGTGCCAGCAGCCGCATGTGGGGGGACGGGAACACTGAAGCTTTCTTT. Its translation is CASSRMWGDGNTEAFF. Supplemented by reference TRBV14 and TRBJ1-1, the full variable domain reads EAGVTQFPSHSVIEKGQTVTLRCDPISGHDNLYWYRRVMGKEIKFLLHFVKESKQDESGMPNNRFLAERTGGTYSTLKVQPAELEDSGVYFCASSRMWGDGNTEAFFGQGTRLTVV.

V is TRBV28 and J is TRBJ2-3; D is undetermined. CDR1 is MDHEN and CDR2 is SYDVKM in the germline V gene. Trimming shortened V by 8 bases and J by 5 bases, and 8 bases separated the two germline ends. The CDR3 totals 11 residues. The CDR3, as DNA: TGTGCCAGCCGATTGAGAGATACGCAGTATTTT. This translates into CASRLRDTQYF.

The table lists this clone with a count of one. The genes are TRBV5-1 and TRBJ2-4; maybe TRBD2 (5 bases). Germline lookup yields CDR1 SGHRS and CDR2 YFSETQ. The germline V and J ends were trimmed by 5 bases and 6 bases, with 12 bases remaining between them. There are 13 residues in the CDR3. The CDR3 is CASSRSDGNIQYF. The CDR3 coding sequence is TGCGCCAGCAGTCGTAGCGATGGAAACATTCAGTACTTC.

The count of this clone is one. This chain joins TRBV15 and TRBJ2-7, with unresolved D. Germline CDR1 LNHNV, CDR2 YYDKDF (reference sequence). There are 12 residues in the CDR3. V was trimmed by 0 bases and J by 6 bases, leaving 6 bases between them. This chain's CDR3 is CATSRDRFEQYF. CDR3 coding DNA: TGTGCCACCAGCAGAGATCGGTTCGAGCAGTACTTC.

The V call is TRBV7-3, the J call TRBJ2-1, with 12 bases aligning to TRBD2. Per germline, CDR1 SGHTA and CDR2 FQGTGA. J gave up 8 bases and V 5 bases, and 4 bases lay outside the gene matches. The CDR3 spans 14 residues. CDR3 in DNA: TGTGCCAGCAGCCTAGCGGGAGGGCATGATGAGCAGTTCTTC. Translating it yields CASSLAGGHDEQFF.

The chain carries TRBV5-4 and TRBJ2-5, with 9 bases that match TRBD2. Germline V gene data show CDR1 as SGHNT and CDR2 as YYREEE (reference sequence). The V segment lost 2 bases and the J segment 4 bases; nucleotides outside the gene matches: 3. The CDR3 covers 14 residues. CDR3 sequence: CASSFPGLAETQYF. CDR3 nucleotide sequence: TGTGCCAGCAGCTTTCCGGGACTAGCAGAGACCCAGTACTTC. The whole variable domain, remainder taken from reference TRBV5-4 and TRBJ2-5, is ETGVTQSPTHLIKTRGQQVTLRCSSQSGHNTVSWYQQALGQGPQFIFQYYREEENGRGNFPPRFSGLQFPNYSSELNVNALELDDSALYLCASSFPGLAETQYFGPGTRLLVL.

The chain combines TRBV4-1 with TRBJ2-1, with 7 bases fitting TRBD2. Per the germline V gene, CDR1 is MGHRA and CDR2 is YSYEKL. With V trimmed by 0 bases and J by 0 bases, 8 bases remained unmatched. The CDR3 consists of 18 residues. CDR3 DNA sequence: TGCGCCAGCAGCCAAGATGTGACGGGAGGCCGCTCCTACAATGAGCAGTTCTTC. Translation gives CASSQDVTGGRSYNEQFF.

This sequence joins TRBV19 and TRBJ2-6; TRBD1 is a possible D gene (5 bases). V lost 6 bases to trimming and J lost 0 bases, with 9 bases between them. CDR3 size: 15 residues. Germline CDR1 LNHDA, CDR2 SQIVND (reference sequence). CDR3 nucleotide sequence: TGTGCCAGTAGAGGGGTAAGCTCTGGGGCCAACGTCCTGACTTTC. Encoded protein: CASRGVSSGANVLTF. The entire variable domain, with the rest obtained from reference TRBV19 and TRBJ2-6, is as follows: DGGITQSPKYLFRKEGQNVTLSCEQNLNHDAMYWYRQDPGQGLRLIYYSQIVNDFQKGDIAEGYSVSREKKESFPLTVTSAQKNPTAFYLCASRGVSSGANVLTFGAGSRLTVL.

The rearrangement joins TRBV29-1 to TRBJ1-2; unclear D gene. The CDR3 has 14 amino acids. Trimming stripped 3 bases from V and 0 bases from J, with 11 bases between. The germline V gene has CDR1 SQVTM and CDR2 ANQGSEA. In DNA, the CDR3 is TGCAGCGTTGATCCGTCGCCAGCTAACTATGGCTACACCTTC. Translated, it gives CSVDPSPANYGYTF.

This clone turned up a few times. The gene calls are TRBV5-4 and TRBJ2-1; TRBD2 matches at 10 bases. CDR1 and CDR2 (germline): SGHNT, YYREEE (reference sequence). CDR3 size: 19 residues. Unmatched junction bases numbered 13, after V lost 3 bases and J lost 1 base. The CDR3: CASSSPSGRKIGSYNEQFF. The CDR3 nucleotides are TGTGCCAGCAGCTCTCCTAGCGGGAGAAAGATCGGTTCCTACAATGAGCAGTTCTTC.

The chain carries TRBV27 and TRBJ1-1, with a possible D match to TRBD1 (6 bases). CDR1 is MNHEY and CDR2 is SMNVEV in the germline V gene (reference sequence). The CDR3 extends over 15 amino acids. Trimming left V 1 base short and J 4 bases short, with 13 bases between. CDR3 nucleotides: TGTGCCAGCAGTTTATTTGGGGGCGCGGGCACTGAAGCTTTCTTT. Translating gives CASSLFGGAGTEAFF.

The chain recombines TRBV6-5 with TRBJ1-1, with D unresolved. This CDR3 is built from 14 residues. The V and J ends lost 7 bases and 4 bases respectively, with 16 bases between them. Germline V gene sequence: CDR1 MNHEY, CDR2 SVGAGI. Written as DNA, the CDR3 is TGTGCCAGCACACGGGGAAGCGGGTTCACTGAAGCTTTCTTT. Amino acid sequence: CASTRGSGFTEAFF.

The J gene is TRBJ2-6, the V gene TRBV7-2; D might be TRBD2 (5 bases). The CDR3 loop spans 17 amino acids. The germline V and J ends were trimmed by 5 bases and 1 base, with 15 bases remaining between them. Germline assignment: CDR1 SGHTA and CDR2 FQGNSA. Here the CDR3 DNA reads TGTGCCAGCAGCCCGACCCGAGGGTGGTCTGGGGCCAACGTCCTGACTTTC. It translates to CASSPTRGWSGANVLTF.

The rearrangement uses TRBV5-1 and TRBJ2-1; tentatively, D is TRBD2 (6 bases). Trimming took off 1 base at V and 7 bases at J, with 12 bases between the two ends. Germline CDR1 and CDR2: SGHRS and YFSETQ. The CDR3 loop spans 14 amino acids. The CDR3 sequence: CASSLMGGRNEQFF. DNA of the CDR3: TGCGCCAGCAGCTTGATGGGGGGAAGGAATGAGCAGTTCTTC.

This clone was recorded a few times. V gene TRBV3-1 (or the pseudogene TRBV3-2) combines with J gene TRBJ1-2; unclear D gene. The CDR3 runs 14 residues. V was clipped by 0 bases and J by 4 bases, with 9 bases between them. Germline V gene sequence: CDR1 LGHDT, CDR2 YNNKEL (reference sequence). The CDR3 sequence is CASSQDGGSYGYTF. The DNA for the CDR3 is TGTGCCAGCAGCCAAGATGGAGGGTCCTATGGCTACACCTTC.

This sequence joins TRBV4-2 and TRBJ2-5; D gene unclear. The germline gives CDR1 LGHNA, CDR2 YNFKEQ. CDR3 length: 14 amino acids. V was clipped by 1 base and J by 1 base, with 7 bases between them. The CDR3 loop reads CASSQGAFQETQYF. Written as DNA, the CDR3 is TGTGCCAGCAGCCAAGGGGCCTTCCAAGAGACCCAGTACTTC.

The gene calls are TRBV19 and TRBJ1-2, with D maybe TRBD1 (5 bases). The CDR3 totals 12 residues. Deletions cut 4 bases from V and 4 bases from J, with 7 bases between. The germline CDR1 and CDR2 sequences are LNHDA and SQIVND (reference sequence). CDR3 region: CASSTRGYGYTF. The CDR3 coding sequence is TGTGCCAGTAGTACAAGGGGCTATGGCTACACCTTC. Combining the CDR3 with reference TRBV19 and TRBJ1-2 gives the whole variable domain DGGITQSPKYLFRKEGQNVTLSCEQNLNHDAMYWYRQDPGQGLRLIYYSQIVNDFQKGDIAEGYSVSREKKESFPLTVTSAQKNPTAFYLCASSTRGYGYTFGSGTRLTVV.

The chain recombines TRBV27 with TRBJ2-1; weak D call: TRBD1 (6 bases). The CDR3 length is 16 residues. Germline V gene sequence: CDR1 MNHEY, CDR2 SMNVEV (reference sequence). V was trimmed by 4 bases and J by 3 bases, leaving 16 bases between them. CDR3 bases: TGTGCCAGCAGTTCACAGGGTCTTGGGGTCTACAATGAGCAGTTCTTC. Translation: CASSSQGLGVYNEQFF.